These 27 T cell receptor beta chains came from one sample sequenced in a study of cytomegalovirus exposure and HLA in healthy donors. Both 60 Vbeta primers and 13 Jbeta primers went into the PCR. The table came from immunoSEQ multiplex PCR; TCRdb's copy has only in-frame clones and leaves some out. This sample has under 100,000 clones, with about four fifths found just once. The sample taken for sequencing was PBMCs. Source of these receptors: a man younger than 35 in good health and CMV-seropositive.

The V gene is TRBV28, the J gene TRBJ2-7; D unclear. Germline V gene sequence: CDR1 MDHEN, CDR2 SYDVKM. V was pared by 5 bases and J by 0 bases, with 5 bases between. The CDR3 extends over 12 amino acids. The CDR3 loop reads CASSRPSYEQYF. In nucleotides, the CDR3 is TGTGCCAGCAGTCGTCCCTCCTACGAGCAGTACTTC.

As DNA, the CDR3 is TGTGCCAGCAGCCAAATCAGCGGGAGGACCTACGAGCAGTACTTC. This encodes CASSQISGRTYEQYF. The chain is built from TRBV13 and TRBJ2-7, with 9 bases fitting TRBD2. The germline V gene encodes CDR1 PRHDT and CDR2 FYEKMQ (reference sequence). The V and J ends lost 5 bases and 2 bases, in that order; junction bases with no gene match: 7. The CDR3 loop spans 15 amino acids.

This sequence joins TRBV28 and TRBJ1-5; 7 bases agree with TRBD1. This CDR3 is built from 14 residues. J gave up 5 bases and V 2 bases, and 3 bases lay outside the gene matches. Germline V gives CDR1 MDHEN, CDR2 SYDVKM. Here the CDR3 reads CASSLVRGHQPQHF. The CDR3 region has the DNA TGTGCCAGCAGTTTAGTGAGGGGGCATCAGCCCCAGCATTTT.

The J gene is TRBJ1-1, the V gene TRBV7-9, with 7 bases matching TRBD1. The ends lost 11 bases at V and 4 bases at J; junction bases unmatched: 10. CDR1 is SEHNR, CDR2 FQNEAQ, per germline (reference sequence). This CDR3 has 13 residues. CDR3 loop: CAAGGTGVTEAFF. The CDR3 DNA sequence: TGTGCCGCGGGGGGAACAGGGGTCACTGAAGCTTTCTTT.

The chain joins TRBV29-1 to TRBJ2-1; D may be TRBD2 (5 bases). Germline V CDR1 and CDR2: SQVTM, ANQGSEA. Trimming cost V 0 bases and J 9 bases, with 12 bases left between them. The CDR3 contains 13 residues. CDR3 sequence reads: CSVEDLARGEQFF. CDR3 in DNA: TGCAGCGTTGAAGATCTGGCCCGGGGTGAGCAGTTCTTC.

The table lists this clone with a count of one. This rearrangement joins TRBV9 to TRBJ1-5; no reliable D call. Germline V gene sequence: CDR1 SGDLS, CDR2 YYNGEE. This CDR3 has 14 residues. V dropped 0 bases and J dropped 4 bases, with 8 bases sitting between them. The CDR3 nucleotides are TGTGCCAGCAGCGTAGGGAGCTTGAATCAGCCCCAGCATTTT. Amino acids: CASSVGSLNQPQHF.

This clone has just one count. This sequence joins TRBV15 and TRBJ2-3, with TRBD2 matching 10 bases. This CDR3 has 16 amino acids. After removal of 5 bases from V and 7 bases from J, the junction contained 12 bases not matched to a gene. Germline assignment: CDR1 LNHNV and CDR2 YYDKDF (reference sequence). CDR3 sequence (DNA): TGTGCCACCAGCGGGAGAGCGGGAGGGGTGAGGAATACGCAGTATTTT. Protein: CATSGRAGGVRNTQYF.

CDR3 residues: CASSAGGMARETQYF. The CDR3 DNA reads TGTGCCAGCAGCGCAGGGGGCATGGCTAGAGAGACCCAGTACTTC. The chain carries TRBV9 and TRBJ2-5; 8 bases are shared with TRBD1. Per the germline V gene, CDR1 is SGDLS and CDR2 is YYNGEE. Trimming removed 3 bases from V and 4 bases from J; junction bases left unmatched: 8. The CDR3 is 15 amino acids.

V usage is TRBV29-1 and J usage is TRBJ1-2, with D possibly TRBD1 on 5 matching bases. The CDR3 spans 14 residues. Germline V gene data show CDR1 as SQVTM and CDR2 as ANQGSEA. V dropped 4 bases and J dropped 7 bases, with 19 bases sitting between them. The CDR3 loop is CSVVGRQGTIGYTF. CDR3 coding DNA: TGCAGCGTTGTCGGCAGGCAGGGTACCATTGGCTACACCTTC.

There are a few counts of this clone. The V gene is TRBV5-1, the J gene TRBJ2-7; 7 positions match TRBD1. V was clipped by 7 bases and J by 5 bases; unmatched bases: 12. Germline V gene lookup returns CDR1 SGHRS and CDR2 YFSETQ. The length of the CDR3 is 14 residues. CDR3 coding DNA: TGCGCCAGCCGACGACAGGGTAGCGTGGACGAGCAGTACTTC. Translated, it gives CASRRQGSVDEQYF. The full variable domain, with the rest looked up from reference TRBV5-1 and TRBJ2-7, is KAGVTQTPRYLIKTRGQQVTLSCSPISGHRSVSWYQQTPGQGLQFLFEYFSETQRNKGNFPGRFSGRQFSNSRSEMNVSTLELGDSALYLCASRRQGSVDEQYFGPGTRLTVT.

The V and J genes are TRBV5-1 and TRBJ1-2; the D is unclear. The CDR3 extends over 13 amino acids. Per the germline V gene, CDR1 is SGHRS and CDR2 is YFSETQ. V was trimmed by 4 bases and J by 7 bases, leaving 14 bases between them. The CDR3 sequence is CASSEGVPGGYTF. The CDR3 DNA reads TGCGCCAGCAGCGAGGGAGTTCCAGGTGGCTACACCTTC.

The J gene is TRBJ2-5, the V gene TRBV5-6; 9 positions match TRBD1. V lost 5 bases and J lost 4; bases outside the gene matches: 6. The germline gives CDR1 SGHDT, CDR2 YYEEEE. The CDR3 has 14 residues. The CDR3 DNA is TGTGCCAGCAGGCACAGGGGGCGTCCAGAGACCCAGTACTTC. Translation: CASRHRGRPETQYF.

The V and J genes are TRBV4-1 and TRBJ1-5; D possibly corresponds to TRBD1 (5 bases). Trimming stripped 2 bases from V and 5 bases from J, with 13 bases between. The germline CDR1 and CDR2 sequences are MGHRA and YSYEKL. This CDR3 region has 15 residues. In DNA form, the CDR3 reads TGCGCCAGCAGCCAACGGGGCCGGGGGGATCAGCCCCAGCATTTT. Translation: CASSQRGRGDQPQHF.

This clone has only a few counts. The rearrangement joins TRBV4-1 to TRBJ2-1, with 13 bases that match TRBD2. After removal of 0 bases from V and 8 bases from J, the junction contained 7 bases not matched to a gene. The CDR3 length is 17 residues. Germline V CDR1 and CDR2: MGHRA, YSYEKL. CDR3 sequence reads: CASSQDLGTSGNYEQFF. The CDR3 DNA is TGCGCCAGCAGCCAAGACCTTGGGACTAGCGGGAACTATGAGCAGTTCTTC.

This clone has only one observation. This chain joins TRBV27 and TRBJ2-1; 8 nucleotides agree with TRBD2. The V segment lost 3 bases and the J segment 10 bases; nucleotides outside the gene matches: 11. The CDR3 is made up of 15 amino acids. Germline values: CDR1 MNHEY, CDR2 SMNVEV (reference sequence). CDR3 DNA sequence: TGTGCCAGCAGTTTTACTGGCGGGAGGCCAGCCGAGCAGTTCTTC. Translated, it gives CASSFTGGRPAEQFF.

The rearrangement uses TRBV7-8 and TRBJ2-7; no clear D. V was clipped by 5 bases and J by 3 bases, with 14 bases between them. CDR3 length equals 14 residues. CDR1 is SGHVS and CDR2 is FQNEAQ in the germline V gene. The CDR3 loop reads CASSGYSSVYEQYF. CDR3 sequence (DNA): TGTGCCAGCAGCGGATACAGTTCCGTCTACGAGCAGTACTTC. Based on the CDR3 plus reference TRBV7-8 and TRBJ2-7, the full variable domain is GAGVSQSPRYKVAKRGQDVALRCDPISGHVSLFWYQQALGQGPEFLTYFQNEAQLDKSGLPSDRFFAERPEGSVSTLKIQRTQQEDSAVYLCASSGYSSVYEQYFGPGTRLTVT.

The chain has TRBV6-1 and TRBJ1-1, with TRBD1 as a possible D gene (5 bases). Germline V gene lookup returns CDR1 MNHNS and CDR2 SASEGT. The ends were cut back, 6 bases at V and 4 bases at J, with 12 bases in the middle. This CDR3 has 13 amino acids. CDR3 bases: TGTGCCAGCAGGGCAGGGTTGAGCACTGAAGCTTTCTTT. Translated, it gives CASRAGLSTEAFF.

The DNA of the CDR3 is TGTGCCAGCAGCTTCGGACATTCGAACACTGAAGCTTTCTTT. Translating it yields CASSFGHSNTEAFF. This chain uses TRBV7-3 with TRBJ1-1; D is perhaps TRBD1 (5 bases). CDR1 and CDR2 from the germline V gene are SGHTA and FQGTGA. The length of the CDR3 is 14 residues. V gave up 3 bases and J gave up 1 base, with 9 bases separating them.

The chain uses TRBV15 and TRBJ2-5; 16 nucleotides agree with TRBD2. The CDR3 length is 17 residues. Germline CDR1 LNHNV, CDR2 YYDKDF (reference sequence). Trimming removed 5 bases from V and 5 bases from J; junction bases left unmatched: 8. The CDR3 DNA sequence: TGTGCCACCAGCGGTGGGACTAGCGGGAGGGCGGTGGAGACCCAGTACTTC. It encodes CATSGGTSGRAVETQYF.

J is TRBJ2-4 and V is TRBV6-1; D possibly corresponds to TRBD2 (5 bases). CDR1 is MNHNS, CDR2 SASEGT, per germline. There are 12 residues in the CDR3. V lost 10 bases and J 8 bases, leaving 15 bases between the germline ends. The CDR3 protein is CATSGSRDIQYF. DNA for the CDR3: TGTGCCACCAGCGGTAGCCGTGACATTCAGTACTTC.

V gene TRBV9 combines with J gene TRBJ2-3; 11 bases fit TRBD2. The trim removed 3 bases at V and 5 bases at J, leaving 2 bases unmatched. Germline CDR1 is SGDLS and CDR2 is YYNGEE. This CDR3 is 14 amino acids long. In DNA, the CDR3 is TGTGCCAGCAGCGACCTAGCGGGAGGAGATACGCAGTATTTT. Its protein is CASSDLAGGDTQYF.

The V and J genes are TRBV9 and TRBJ2-2; 8 positions match TRBD2. Germline values: CDR1 SGDLS, CDR2 YYNGEE. The CDR3 runs to 15 residues. The V gene end was trimmed by 0 bases and the J gene end by 7 bases; junction bases not matched to a gene: 5. DNA of the CDR3: TGTGCCAGCAGCGTAGCGGGAGGGCGTGGCGGGGAGCTGTTTTTT. Protein sequence: CASSVAGGRGGELFF.

V gene TRBV5-1 combines with J gene TRBJ2-1, with 15 bases fitting TRBD2. The germline gives CDR1 SGHRS, CDR2 YFSETQ. The CDR3 contains 16 residues. The junction had 5 bases not matched to a gene; V was cut back by 4 bases and J by 6 bases. CDR3 nucleotide sequence: TGCGCCAGCAGCAAACCGGGACTAGCGGGAGGCAATGAGCAGTTCTTC. Protein sequence: CASSKPGLAGGNEQFF.

This clone was seen once. The J gene is TRBJ2-7, the V gene TRBV12-5, with 9 bases that match TRBD2. Germline V gives CDR1 LGHNT, CDR2 FRNRAP. CDR3 length: 17 residues. Unmatched junction bases numbered 14, after V lost 5 bases and J lost 3 bases. DNA of the CDR3: TGTGCTAGTGGTCCCATTAGGGTAGCGGGAGTAATCTACGAGCAGTACTTC. Residues: CASGPIRVAGVIYEQYF.

The V call is TRBV10-3, the J call TRBJ2-1, with unresolved D. V lost 3 bases, J lost 8 bases, and 11 bases lay in between. The CDR3 spans 13 residues. Looked up from germline, CDR1 is ENHRY and CDR2 is SYGVKD. CDR3 in amino acids: CAISDSVRDEQFF. As DNA, the CDR3 is TGTGCCATCAGTGACTCGGTTAGAGATGAGCAGTTCTTC.

The V call is TRBV28, the J call TRBJ1-1; D perhaps matches TRBD1 (6 bases). The germline gives CDR1 MDHEN, CDR2 SYDVKM. This CDR3 spans 12 amino acids. The V and J ends lost 3 bases and 6 bases respectively, with 8 bases between them. The CDR3 protein is CASSFRGAEAFF. In DNA form, the CDR3 reads TGTGCCAGCAGTTTCAGGGGTGCTGAAGCTTTCTTT.

J is TRBJ2-5 and V is TRBV5-4; TRBD2 matches at 10 bases. The germline V gene encodes CDR1 SGHNT and CDR2 YYREEE (reference sequence). Trimming took 4 bases from V and 5 from J; bases not matched to a gene: 11. This CDR3 is 16 amino acids long. The CDR3 nucleotides read TGTGCCAGCAGCCCGCGGCCTAGCGGGAGCGGGGAGACCCAGTACTTC. It encodes CASSPRPSGSGETQYF.